This T cell receptor beta chain was identified in a study of T cells after yellow fever vaccination. V was shortened by 6 bases and J by 7 bases, with 6 bases between the two germline ends. Germline loops: CDR1 ENHRY, CDR2 SYGVKD. The CDR3 length is 11 residues. TCRdb used MiXCR to reprocess the 5' RACE reads, holding one entry per CDR3 protein. The sample carries 250,000 or so distinct CDR3 sequences, around 3.5% recorded once. This clonotype was recorded many times. Its antigen is unidentified. Whole-study findings and limits: A weaker secondary response peaked on day 5, the primary on day 15. Of the clonotypes, a small share occurred in both CD4 and CD8 compartments. Clones from primary vaccination mostly reappeared after the booster (around 96% CD4, approximately 91% CD8).

The receptor's source is a man aged 18 to 29 who received the YFV17D yellow fever vaccine. The genes are TRBV10-3 and TRBJ2-2, with TRBD2 as a possible D gene (5 bases). This specimen consisted of PBMCs, obtained 15 days after the yellow fever booster vaccination. The CDR3 region has the DNA TGTGCCATCAGCGAGGGCGGGGAGCTGTTTTTT. Amino acid sequence: CAISEGGELFF.